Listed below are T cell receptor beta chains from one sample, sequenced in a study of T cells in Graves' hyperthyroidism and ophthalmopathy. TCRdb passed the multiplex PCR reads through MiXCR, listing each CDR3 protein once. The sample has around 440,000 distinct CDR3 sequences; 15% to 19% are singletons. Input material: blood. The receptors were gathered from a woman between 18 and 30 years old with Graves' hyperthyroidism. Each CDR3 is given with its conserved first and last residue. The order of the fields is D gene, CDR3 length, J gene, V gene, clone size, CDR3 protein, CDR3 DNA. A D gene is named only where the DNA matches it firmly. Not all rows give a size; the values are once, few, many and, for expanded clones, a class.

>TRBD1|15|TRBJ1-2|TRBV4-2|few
CASSLAKQGNYGYTF
TGTGCCAGCAGCCTGGCTAAACAGGGGAACTATGGCTACACCTTC
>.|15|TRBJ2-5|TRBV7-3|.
CASSLNPGSSETQYF
TGTGCCAGCAGCTTAAATCCGGGGAGCTCAGAGACCCAGTACTTC
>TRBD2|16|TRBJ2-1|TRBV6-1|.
CASSELVAGVGNEQFF
TGTGCCAGCAGTGAACTCGTAGCGGGAGTGGGCAATGAGCAGTTCTTC
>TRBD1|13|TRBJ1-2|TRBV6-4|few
CASSDSDRGGYTF
TGTGCCAGCAGTGACTCCGACAGGGGCGGCTACACCTTC
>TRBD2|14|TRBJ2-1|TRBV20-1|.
CSASFLAGGNEQFF
TGCAGTGCTAGTTTTCTAGCGGGAGGAAATGAGCAGTTCTTC
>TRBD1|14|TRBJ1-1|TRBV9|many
CASGTGGMGTEAFF
TGTGCCAGCGGGACAGGGGGCATGGGCACTGAAGCTTTCTTT
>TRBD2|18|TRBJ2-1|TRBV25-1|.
CASSSAGTSGSSYNEQFF
TGTGCCAGCAGTTCAGCCGGGACTAGCGGGAGCTCCTACAATGAGCAGTTCTTC
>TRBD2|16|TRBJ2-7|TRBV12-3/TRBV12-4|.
CASSLASGAGGSEQYF
TGTGCCAGCAGTTTGGCTAGCGGGGCCGGGGGCTCCGAGCAGTACTTC
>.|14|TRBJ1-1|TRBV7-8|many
CASSLRDGNTEAFF
TGTGCCAGCAGCTTACGGGACGGGAACACTGAAGCTTTCTTT
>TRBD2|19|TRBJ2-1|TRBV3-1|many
CASSLGTSGGAGARNEQFF
TGTGCCAGCAGCCTAGGGACTAGCGGGGGGGCCGGTGCACGCAATGAGCAGTTCTTC
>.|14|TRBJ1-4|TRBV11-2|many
CASSVGGIDEKLFF
TGTGCCAGCAGTGTGGGGGGAATTGATGAAAAACTGTTTTTT
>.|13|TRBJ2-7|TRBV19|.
CASSKGEDNEQYF
TGTGCCAGTAGTAAGGGGGAGGACAATGAGCAGTACTTC
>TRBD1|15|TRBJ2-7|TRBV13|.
CASSLGGTENYEQYF
TGTGCCAGCAGCTTAGGGGGGACAGAAAACTACGAGCAGTACTTC
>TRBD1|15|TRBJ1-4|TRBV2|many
CASSEGQGLIEKLFF
TGTGCCAGCAGTGAAGGACAGGGCCTAATTGAAAAACTGTTTTTT
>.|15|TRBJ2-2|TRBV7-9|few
CASSPRGPNTGELFF
TGTGCCAGCAGCCCCCGGGGACCGAACACCGGGGAGCTGTTTTTT
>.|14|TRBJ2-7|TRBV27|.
CASSSLGLIYEQYF
TGTGCCAGCAGTTCCCTCGGACTAATCTACGAGCAGTACTTC
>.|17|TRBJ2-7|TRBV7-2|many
CASSLIPPGHFSYEQYF
TGTGCCAGCAGCTTAATACCTCCCGGACACTTCTCCTACGAGCAGTACTTC
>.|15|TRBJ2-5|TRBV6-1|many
CASSEAWGFQETQYF
TGTGCCAGCAGTGAAGCGTGGGGCTTCCAAGAGACCCAGTACTTC
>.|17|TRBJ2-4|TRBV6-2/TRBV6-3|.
CASSYSPPWEAKNIQYF
TGTGCCAGCAGTTACTCGCCCCCCTGGGAAGCCAAAAACATTCAGTACTTC
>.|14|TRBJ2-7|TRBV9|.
CASSVGTVSREQYF
TGTGCCAGCAGCGTAGGAACGGTGTCCAGGGAGCAGTACTTC
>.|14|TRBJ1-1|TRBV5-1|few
CASSLVGGSSEAFF
TGCGCCAGCAGCTTGGTGGGGGGCTCGTCTGAAGCTTTCTTT
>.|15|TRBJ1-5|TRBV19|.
CASSMGQGVDQPQHF
TGTGCCAGTAGTATGGGGCAGGGAGTCGATCAGCCCCAGCATTTT
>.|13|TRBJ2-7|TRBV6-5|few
CASSYWSSYEQYF
TGTGCCAGCAGTTACTGGAGCTCCTACGAGCAGTACTTC
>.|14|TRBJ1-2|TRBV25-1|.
CASSDPATHYGYTF
TGTGCCAGCAGTGATCCAGCCACCCACTATGGCTACACCTTC
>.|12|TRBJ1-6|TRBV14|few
CASSQSRGPLHF
TGTGCCAGCAGCCAGTCGAGGGGCCCCCTCCACTTT
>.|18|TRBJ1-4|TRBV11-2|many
CASSLGRRSRTTNEKLFF
TGTGCCAGCAGTTTAGGCCGGAGATCACGGACAACTAATGAAAAACTGTTTTTT